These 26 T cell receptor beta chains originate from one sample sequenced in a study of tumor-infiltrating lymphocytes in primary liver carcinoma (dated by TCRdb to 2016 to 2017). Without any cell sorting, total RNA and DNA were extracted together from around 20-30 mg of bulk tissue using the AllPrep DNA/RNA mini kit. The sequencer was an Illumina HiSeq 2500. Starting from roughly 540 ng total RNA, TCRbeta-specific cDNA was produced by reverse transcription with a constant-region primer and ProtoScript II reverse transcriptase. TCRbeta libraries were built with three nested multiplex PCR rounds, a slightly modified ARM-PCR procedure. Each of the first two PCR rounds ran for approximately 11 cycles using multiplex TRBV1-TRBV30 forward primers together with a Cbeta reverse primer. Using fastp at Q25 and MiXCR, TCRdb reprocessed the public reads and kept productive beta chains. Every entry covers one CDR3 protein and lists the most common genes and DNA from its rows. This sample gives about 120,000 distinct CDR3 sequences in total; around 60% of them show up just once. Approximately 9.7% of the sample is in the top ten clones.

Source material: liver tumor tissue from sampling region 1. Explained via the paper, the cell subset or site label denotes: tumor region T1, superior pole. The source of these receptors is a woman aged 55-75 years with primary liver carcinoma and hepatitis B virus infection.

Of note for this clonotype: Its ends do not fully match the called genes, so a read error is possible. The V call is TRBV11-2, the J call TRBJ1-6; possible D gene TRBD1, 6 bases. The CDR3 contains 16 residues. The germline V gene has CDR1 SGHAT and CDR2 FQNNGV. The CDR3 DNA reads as TGTGCCAGCTGCACCCAACAGGGCGCAGGGATTTCACACCTCCACTTT. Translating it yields CASCTQQGAGISHLHF.

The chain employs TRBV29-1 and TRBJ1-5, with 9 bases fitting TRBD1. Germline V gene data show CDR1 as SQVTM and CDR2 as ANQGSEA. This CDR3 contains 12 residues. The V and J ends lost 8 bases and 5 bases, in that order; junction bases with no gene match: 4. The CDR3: CSTRTGDQPQHF. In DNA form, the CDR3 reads TGCAGCACTCGGACAGGGGATCAGCCCCAGCATTTT.

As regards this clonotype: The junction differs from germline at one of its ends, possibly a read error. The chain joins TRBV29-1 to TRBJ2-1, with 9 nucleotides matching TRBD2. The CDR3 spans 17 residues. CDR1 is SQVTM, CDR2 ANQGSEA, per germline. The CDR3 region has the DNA TGTAGCGTGTATTCTGGGGCGGGGGGGAGGCCCATTAATGAGCAGTTCTTC. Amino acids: CSVYSGAGGRPINEQFF.

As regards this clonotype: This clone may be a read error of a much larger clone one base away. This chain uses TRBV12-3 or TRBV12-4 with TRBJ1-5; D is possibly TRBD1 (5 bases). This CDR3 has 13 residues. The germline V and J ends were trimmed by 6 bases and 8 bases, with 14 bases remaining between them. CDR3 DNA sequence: TGTGCCAGCAGCGGACAAACCTATGAGCCCCAGCATTTT. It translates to CASSGQTYEPQHF.

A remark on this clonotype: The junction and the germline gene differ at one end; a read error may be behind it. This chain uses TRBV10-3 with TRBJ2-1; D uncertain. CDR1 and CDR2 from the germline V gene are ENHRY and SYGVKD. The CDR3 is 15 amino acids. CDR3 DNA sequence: TGTACCATCAGTGAAAGGTGGAGCTCCTACAATGAGCAGTTCTTC. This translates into CTISERWSSYNEQFF.

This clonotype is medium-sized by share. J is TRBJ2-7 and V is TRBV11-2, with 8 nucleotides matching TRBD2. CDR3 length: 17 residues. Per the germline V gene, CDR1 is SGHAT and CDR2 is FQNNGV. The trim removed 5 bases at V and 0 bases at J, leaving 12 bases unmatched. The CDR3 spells CASSPDFPREGSYEQYF. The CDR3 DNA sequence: TGTGCCAGCAGCCCCGACTTCCCTCGGGAGGGCTCCTACGAGCAGTACTTC. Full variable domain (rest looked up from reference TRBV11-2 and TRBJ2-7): EAGVAQSPRYKIIEKRQSVAFWCNPISGHATLYWYQQILGQGPKLLIQFQNNGVVDDSQLPKDRFSAERLKGVDSTLKIQPAKLEDSAVYLCASSPDFPREGSYEQYFGPGTRLTVT.

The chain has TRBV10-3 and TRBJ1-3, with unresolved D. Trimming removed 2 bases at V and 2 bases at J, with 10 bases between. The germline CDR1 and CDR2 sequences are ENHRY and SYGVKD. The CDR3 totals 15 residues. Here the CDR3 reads CAISEQRGTGNTIYF. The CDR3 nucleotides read TGTGCCATCAGTGAGCAGCGGGGAACTGGAAACACCATATATTTT.

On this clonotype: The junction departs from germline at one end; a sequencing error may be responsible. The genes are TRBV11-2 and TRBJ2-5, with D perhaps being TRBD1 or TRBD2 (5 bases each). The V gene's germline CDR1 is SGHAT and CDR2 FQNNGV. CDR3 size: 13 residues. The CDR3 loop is CANSLGSKGTQYF. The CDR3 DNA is TGTGCCAACAGCTTAGGATCCAAGGGGACCCAATACTTC.

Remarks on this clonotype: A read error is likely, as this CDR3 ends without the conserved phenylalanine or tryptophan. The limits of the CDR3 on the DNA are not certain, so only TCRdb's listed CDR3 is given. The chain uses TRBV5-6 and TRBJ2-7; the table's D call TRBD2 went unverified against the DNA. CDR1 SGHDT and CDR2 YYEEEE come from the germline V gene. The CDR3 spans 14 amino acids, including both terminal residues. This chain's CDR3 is CASGYSGLAGERYS.

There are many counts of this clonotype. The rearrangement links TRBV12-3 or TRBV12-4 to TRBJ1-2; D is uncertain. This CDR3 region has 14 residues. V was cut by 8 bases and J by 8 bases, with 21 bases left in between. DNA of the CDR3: TGTGCCAGCGGCCCCGGCCGGCAAGCCGCGGGCTACACCTTC. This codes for CASGPGRQAAGYTF.

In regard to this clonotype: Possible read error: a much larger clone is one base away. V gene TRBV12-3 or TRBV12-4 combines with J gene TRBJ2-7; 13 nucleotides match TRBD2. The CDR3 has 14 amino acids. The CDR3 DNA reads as TGTGGCAGCAGTTGGGGACTAGCGGGATACGAGCAGTACTTC. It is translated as CGSSWGLAGYEQYF.

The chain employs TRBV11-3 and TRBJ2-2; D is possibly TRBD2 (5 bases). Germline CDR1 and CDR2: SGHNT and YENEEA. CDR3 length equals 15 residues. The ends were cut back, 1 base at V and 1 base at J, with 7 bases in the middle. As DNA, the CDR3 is TGTGCCAGCAGCTTAGGCGGACTGAACACCGGGGAGCTGTTTTTT. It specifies CASSLGGLNTGELFF.

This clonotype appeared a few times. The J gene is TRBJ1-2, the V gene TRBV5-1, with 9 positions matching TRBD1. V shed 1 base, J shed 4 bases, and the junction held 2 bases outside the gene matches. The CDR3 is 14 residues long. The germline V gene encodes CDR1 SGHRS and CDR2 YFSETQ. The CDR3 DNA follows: TGCGCCAGCAGCTTGACAGGGGGCGCCTATGGCTACACCTTC. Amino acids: CASSLTGGAYGYTF.

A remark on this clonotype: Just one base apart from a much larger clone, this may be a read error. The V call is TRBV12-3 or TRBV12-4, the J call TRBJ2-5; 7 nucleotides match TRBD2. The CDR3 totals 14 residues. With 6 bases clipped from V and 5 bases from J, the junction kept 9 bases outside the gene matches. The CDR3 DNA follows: TGTGCCAGCAGGCCGGGACTACTAGTCGAGACCCAGTACTTC. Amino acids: CASRPGLLVETQYF.

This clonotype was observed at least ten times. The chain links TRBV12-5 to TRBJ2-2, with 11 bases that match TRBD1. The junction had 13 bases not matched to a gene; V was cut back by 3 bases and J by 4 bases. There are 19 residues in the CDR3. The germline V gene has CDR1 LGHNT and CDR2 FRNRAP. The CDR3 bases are TGTGCTAGTGGTTTACCACCCATTGGGGGGACAGGGGGCACCGGGGAGCTGTTTTTT. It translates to CASGLPPIGGTGGTGELFF.

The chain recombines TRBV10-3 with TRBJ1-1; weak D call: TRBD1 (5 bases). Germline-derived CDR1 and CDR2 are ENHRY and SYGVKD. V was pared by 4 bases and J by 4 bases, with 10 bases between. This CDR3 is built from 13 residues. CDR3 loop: CAISGGGSTEAFF. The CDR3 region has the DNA TGTGCCATCAGTGGGGGGGGGAGCACTGAAGCTTTCTTT.

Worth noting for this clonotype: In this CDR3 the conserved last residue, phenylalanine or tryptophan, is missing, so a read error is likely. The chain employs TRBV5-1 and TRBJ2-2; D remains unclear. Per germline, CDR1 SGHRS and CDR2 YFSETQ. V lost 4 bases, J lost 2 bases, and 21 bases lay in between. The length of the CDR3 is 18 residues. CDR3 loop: CASSPLIRTFSNTGELFL. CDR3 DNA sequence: TGCGCCAGCAGCCCACTAATACGGACCTTCTCTAACACCGGGGAGCTGTTTCTT.

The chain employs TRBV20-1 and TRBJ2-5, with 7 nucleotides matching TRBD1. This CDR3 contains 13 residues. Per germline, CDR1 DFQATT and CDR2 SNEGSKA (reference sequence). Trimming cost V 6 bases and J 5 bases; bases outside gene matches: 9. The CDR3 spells CSATTGALETQYF. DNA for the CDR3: TGCAGTGCGACTACAGGGGCCTTGGAGACCCAGTACTTC.

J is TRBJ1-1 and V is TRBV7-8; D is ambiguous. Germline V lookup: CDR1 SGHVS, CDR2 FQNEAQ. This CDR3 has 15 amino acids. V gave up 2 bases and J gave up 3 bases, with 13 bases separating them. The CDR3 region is CASSLNERSDTEAFF. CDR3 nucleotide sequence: TGTGCCAGCAGCTTAAATGAACGTAGCGACACTGAAGCTTTCTTT.

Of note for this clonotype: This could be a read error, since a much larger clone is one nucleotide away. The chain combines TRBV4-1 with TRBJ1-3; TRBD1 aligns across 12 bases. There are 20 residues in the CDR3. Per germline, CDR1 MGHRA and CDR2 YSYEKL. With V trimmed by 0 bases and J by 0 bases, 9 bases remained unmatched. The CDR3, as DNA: TGCGCCAGCAGCCAAGATCCCGTGGGGACAGGGGGCTTCTCTGGAAACACCATATATTTT. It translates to CASSQDPVGTGGFSGNTIYF.

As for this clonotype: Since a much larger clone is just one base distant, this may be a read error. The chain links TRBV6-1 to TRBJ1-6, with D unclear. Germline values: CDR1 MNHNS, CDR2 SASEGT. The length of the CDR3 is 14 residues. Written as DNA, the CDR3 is TGTGCCAGCAGTGAAGCGCTTCGGGCTTCATCCCTCCACTTT. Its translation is CASSEALRASSLHF.

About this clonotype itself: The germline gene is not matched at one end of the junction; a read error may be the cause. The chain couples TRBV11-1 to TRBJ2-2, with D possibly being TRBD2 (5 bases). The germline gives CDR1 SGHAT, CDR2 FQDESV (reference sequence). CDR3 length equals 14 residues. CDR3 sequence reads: CASSRGRASWELFF. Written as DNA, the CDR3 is TGTGCCAGCAGTAGAGGGCGGGCGTCCTGGGAACTGTTTTTT.

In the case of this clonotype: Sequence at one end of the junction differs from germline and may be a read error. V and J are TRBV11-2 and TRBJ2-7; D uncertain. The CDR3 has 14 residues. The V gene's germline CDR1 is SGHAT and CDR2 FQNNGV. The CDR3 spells CASSLKRWGYEQYF. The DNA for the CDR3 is TGTGCCAGTAGCTTAAAGAGATGGGGCTACGAGCAGTACTTC.

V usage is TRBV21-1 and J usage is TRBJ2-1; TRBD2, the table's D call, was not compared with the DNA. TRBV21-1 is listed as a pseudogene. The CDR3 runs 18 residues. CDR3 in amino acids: CASSKVELAGWVFNEQFF. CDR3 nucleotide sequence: TGTGCCAGCAGCAAAGTGGAACTTGCGGGATGGGTGTTCAATGAGCAGTTCTTC.

This CDR3 is CASSSTSGLYDEQFF. DNA of the CDR3: TGTGCCAGCAGCTCGACTAGTGGTCTATACGATGAGCAGTTCTTC. The J gene is TRBJ2-1, the V gene TRBV11-1, with D perhaps matching TRBD2 (6 bases). Deletions cut 4 bases from V and 8 bases from J, with 18 bases between. Germline V gene data show CDR1 as SGHAT and CDR2 as FQDESV (reference sequence). CDR3 size: 15 residues.

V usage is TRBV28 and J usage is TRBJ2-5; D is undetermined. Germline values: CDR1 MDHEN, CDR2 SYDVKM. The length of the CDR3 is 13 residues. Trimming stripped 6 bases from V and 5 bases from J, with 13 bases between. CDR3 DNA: TGTGCCAGCAGGCAAGGAGCCCGGGAGACCCAGTACTTC. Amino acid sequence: CASRQGARETQYF.